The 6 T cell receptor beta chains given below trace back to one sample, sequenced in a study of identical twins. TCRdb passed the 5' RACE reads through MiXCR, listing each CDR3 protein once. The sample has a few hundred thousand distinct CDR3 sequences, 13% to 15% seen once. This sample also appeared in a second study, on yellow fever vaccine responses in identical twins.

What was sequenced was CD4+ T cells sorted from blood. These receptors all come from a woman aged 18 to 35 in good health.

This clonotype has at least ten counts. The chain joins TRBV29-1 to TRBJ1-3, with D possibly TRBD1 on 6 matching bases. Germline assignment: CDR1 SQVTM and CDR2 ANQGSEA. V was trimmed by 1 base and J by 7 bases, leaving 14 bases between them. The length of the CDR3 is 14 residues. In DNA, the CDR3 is TGCAGCGTTGAAGCCAGGGGCGAAGGGAACACCATATATTTT. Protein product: CSVEARGEGNTIYF.

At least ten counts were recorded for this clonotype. The CDR3 sequence is CASSLTGPSGNTIYF. For the CDR3, the DNA is TGTGCCAGCAGTTTAACAGGACCCTCTGGAAACACCATATATTTT. This chain joins TRBV12-3 or TRBV12-4 and TRBJ1-3; weak D call: TRBD1 (5 bases). V lost 2 bases and J 0 bases, leaving 8 bases between the germline ends. The CDR3 has 15 amino acids.

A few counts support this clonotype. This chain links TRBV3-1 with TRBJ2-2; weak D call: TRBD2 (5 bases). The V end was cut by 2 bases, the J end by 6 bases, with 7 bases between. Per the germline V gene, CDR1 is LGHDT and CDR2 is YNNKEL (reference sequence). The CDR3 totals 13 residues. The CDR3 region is CASSQPGAGELFF. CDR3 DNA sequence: TGTGCCAGCAGCCAACCCGGGGCCGGGGAGCTGTTTTTT.

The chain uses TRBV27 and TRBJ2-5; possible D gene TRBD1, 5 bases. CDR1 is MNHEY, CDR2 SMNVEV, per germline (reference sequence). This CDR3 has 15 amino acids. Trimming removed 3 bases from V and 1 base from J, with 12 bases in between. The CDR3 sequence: CASSFNGAGQETQYF. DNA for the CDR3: TGTGCCAGCAGTTTTAATGGGGCCGGCCAAGAGACCCAGTACTTC.

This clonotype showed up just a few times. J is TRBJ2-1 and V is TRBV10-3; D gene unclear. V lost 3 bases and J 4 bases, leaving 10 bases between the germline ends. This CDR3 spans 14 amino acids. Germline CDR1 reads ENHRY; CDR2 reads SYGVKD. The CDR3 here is CAISEGSTYNEQFF. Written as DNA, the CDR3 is TGTGCCATCAGTGAAGGTAGTACTTACAATGAGCAGTTCTTC.

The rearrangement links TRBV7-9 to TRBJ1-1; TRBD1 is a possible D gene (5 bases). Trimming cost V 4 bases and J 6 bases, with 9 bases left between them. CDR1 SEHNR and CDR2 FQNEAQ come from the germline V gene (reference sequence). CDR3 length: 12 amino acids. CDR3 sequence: CASSWGEAEAFF. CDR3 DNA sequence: TGTGCCAGCAGCTGGGGGGAGGCTGAAGCTTTCTTT.